This passage covers 9 T cell receptor beta chains from one sample sequenced in a study of cytomegalovirus exposure and HLA in healthy donors. In the PCR, 60 Vbeta and 13 Jbeta primers were used. Here immunoSEQ multiplex PCR was the method, and the copy in TCRdb shows in-frame clones only, minus some. The repertoire holds under 150,000 clones, roughly 84% seen once, with about 1.5% in the top ten. The sample taken for sequencing was PBMCs. Receptors were obtained from a boy younger than 18 in good health and CMV-seronegative.

The chain is built from TRBV5-1 and TRBJ2-5; TRBD1 matches at 7 bases. Germline assignment: CDR1 SGHRS and CDR2 YFSETQ. The length of the CDR3 is 16 residues. V lost 0 bases to trimming and J lost 4 bases; unmatched junction nucleotides: 9. The CDR3 DNA sequence: TGCGCCAGCAGCTTGGCCGTAACAGGGGTTGGAGAGACCCAGTACTTC. It specifies CASSLAVTGVGETQYF.

The chain couples TRBV25-1 to TRBJ1-6; D gene ambiguous. Trimming removed 6 bases from V and 7 bases from J, with 13 bases in between. Germline-derived CDR1 and CDR2 are MGHDK and SYGVNS. This CDR3 is built from 14 residues. Here the CDR3 DNA reads TGTGCCAGCAGGGAGGCGGTAGACAATTCACCCCTCCACTTT. It encodes CASREAVDNSPLHF.

This clone was seen once. In nucleotides, the CDR3 is TGCGCCAGCAGCCATCTCTCCCCCTGGGGGGGGCTTTACGAGCAGTACTTC. This codes for CASSHLSPWGGLYEQYF. The chain couples TRBV4-1 to TRBJ2-7, with D perhaps TRBD2 (7 bases). The V gene lost 3 bases and the J gene lost 4 bases, with 22 bases spanning the gap. CDR1 is MGHRA and CDR2 is YSYEKL in the germline V gene. The CDR3 is made up of 17 amino acids.

The chain couples TRBV21-1 to TRBJ2-7; the D call of TRBD2 is as the table states it, not checked on the DNA. TRBV21-1 is recorded as a pseudogene. The CDR3 totals 16 residues. Here the CDR3 reads CVSSPRERGPSYEQYF. CDR3 DNA sequence: TGTGTCAGCAGCCCGCGGGAGCGGGGGCCCTCCTACGAGCAGTACTTC.

This clone was recorded once. The rearrangement uses TRBV6-5 and TRBJ1-3; TRBD1 aligns across 9 bases. V lost 8 bases, J lost 8 bases, and 10 bases stayed unmatched. CDR1 is MNHEY and CDR2 is SVGAGI in the germline V gene. This CDR3 comprises 14 residues. CDR3 nucleotides: TGTGCCAGCCCATTAGGACAGGGGCCGTACACCATATATTTT. This encodes CASPLGQGPYTIYF.

Only one count was recorded for this clone. CDR3 amino acids: CAISESLAGSELSYNEQFF. The DNA of the CDR3 is TGTGCCATCAGTGAATCGCTAGCGGGATCGGAACTCTCCTACAATGAGCAGTTCTTC. The chain carries TRBV10-3 and TRBJ2-1, with 9 bases lining up with TRBD2. This CDR3 contains 19 residues. V lost 3 bases and J lost 0; bases outside the gene matches: 12. Per germline, CDR1 ENHRY and CDR2 SYGVKD.

The CDR3 sequence: CATNRGLTDTQYF. In nucleotides, the CDR3 is TGTGCCACAAACCGCGGACTTACAGATACGCAGTATTTT. J is TRBJ2-3 and V is TRBV12-5, with D maybe TRBD2 (5 bases). This CDR3 comprises 13 residues. CDR1 LGHNT and CDR2 FRNRAP come from the germline V gene.

The chain uses TRBV29-1 and TRBJ2-7; 7 bases align to TRBD2. Looked up from germline, CDR1 is SQVTM and CDR2 is ANQGSEA. The ends lost 4 bases at V and 1 base at J; junction bases unmatched: 1. There are 12 residues in the CDR3. The CDR3 DNA sequence: TGCAGCGTTGGGCGGGGGTCCTACGAGCAGTACTTC. Translation gives CSVGRGSYEQYF.

The chain links TRBV19 to TRBJ2-7, with D possibly matching TRBD2 (5 bases). The CDR3 spans 16 residues. V lost 5 bases and J lost 4, with 21 bases in between. Germline CDR1 and CDR2: LNHDA and SQIVND (reference sequence). The CDR3 spells CASSHTRLNGVYEQYF. As DNA, the CDR3 is TGTGCCAGTAGTCATACCAGGTTAAACGGGGTTTACGAGCAGTACTTC.